This T cell receptor (beta chain) was recorded in a study of beta chain features in type 1 diabetes. Across the study: Similarity in age, gender and cell yields was seen between patients and healthy donors. The study's findings and limits: A moderate, significant TCRB CDR3 shortening appeared in type 1 diabetes across four CD4+ subsets.

A word on this clone: What it recognizes is unknown.

Since all of the isolated RNA was reverse transcribed, expressed TCRB transcripts were what got sequenced. Assay: immunoSEQ multiplex PCR; the TCRdb copy retains only in-frame clones and omits some. This table holds fewer than 300,000 clones, roughly 21% found once. The sequence came from a woman aged 40-49 years with type 1 diabetes. Sequenced: naive CD4+ T cells from blood.

The CDR3 nucleotides read TGTGCCAGCAGCTCCGGGACAGCATCCTACGAGCAGTACTTC. This gives the protein CASSSGTASYEQYF. The rearrangement uses TRBV5-4 and TRBJ2-7, with 7 positions matching TRBD1. This CDR3 spans 14 amino acids. CDR1 is SGHNT and CDR2 is YYREEE in the germline V gene (reference sequence). Losses at the gene ends were 3 bases for V and 1 base for J; bases not matched to a gene: 4. The complete variable domain, with remaining parts taken from reference TRBV5-4 and TRBJ2-7, reads ETGVTQSPTHLIKTRGQQVTLRCSSQSGHNTVSWYQQALGQGPQFIFQYYREEENGRGNFPPRFSGLQFPNYSSELNVNALELDDSALYLCASSSGTASYEQYFGPGTRLTVT.